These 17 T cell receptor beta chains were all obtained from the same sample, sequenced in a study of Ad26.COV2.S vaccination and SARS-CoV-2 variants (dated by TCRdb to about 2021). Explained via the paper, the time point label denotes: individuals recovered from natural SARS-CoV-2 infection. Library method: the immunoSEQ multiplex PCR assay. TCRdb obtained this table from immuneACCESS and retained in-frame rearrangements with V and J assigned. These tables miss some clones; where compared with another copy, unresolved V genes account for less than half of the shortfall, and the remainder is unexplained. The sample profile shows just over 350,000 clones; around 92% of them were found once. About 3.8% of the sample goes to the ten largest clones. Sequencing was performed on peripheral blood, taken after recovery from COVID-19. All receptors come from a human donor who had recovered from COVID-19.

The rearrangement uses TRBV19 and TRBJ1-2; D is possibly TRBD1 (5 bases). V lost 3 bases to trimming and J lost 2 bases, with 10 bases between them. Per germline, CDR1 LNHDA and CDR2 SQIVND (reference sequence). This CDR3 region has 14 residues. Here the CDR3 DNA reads TGTGCCAGTAGTATCTCGGCAGGGAACTATGGCTACACCTTC. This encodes CASSISAGNYGYTF.

DNA for the CDR3: TGTGCCAGCAGCTCACTCCCCTTGGATACGCAGTATTTT. Translation: CASSSLPLDTQYF. The V gene is TRBV7-3, the J gene TRBJ2-3; D not resolved. With 4 bases removed from V and 6 bases from J, the gap between germline ends came to 11 bases. Germline CDR1 is SGHTA and CDR2 is FQGTGA. This CDR3 region has 13 residues.

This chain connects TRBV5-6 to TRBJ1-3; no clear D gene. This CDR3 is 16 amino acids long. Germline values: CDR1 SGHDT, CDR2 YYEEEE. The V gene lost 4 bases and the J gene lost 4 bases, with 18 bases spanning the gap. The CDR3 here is CASSIRSSVLGNTIYF. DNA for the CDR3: TGTGCCAGCAGCATCCGCAGTTCGGTCCTGGGAAACACCATATATTTT.

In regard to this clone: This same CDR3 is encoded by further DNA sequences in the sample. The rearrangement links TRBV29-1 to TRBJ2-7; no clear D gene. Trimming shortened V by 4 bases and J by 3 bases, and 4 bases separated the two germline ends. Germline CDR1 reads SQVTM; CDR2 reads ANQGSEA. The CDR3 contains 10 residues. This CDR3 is CSVGSYEQYF. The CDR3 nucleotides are TGCAGCGTTGGCAGCTACGAGCAGTACTTC.

This chain's CDR3 is CASSQDFSGNTEAFF. The CDR3 nucleotides are TGTGCCAGCAGCCAAGATTTTTCAGGTAACACTGAAGCTTTCTTT. V and J are TRBV4-2 and TRBJ1-1; D ambiguous. The V gene lost 0 bases and the J gene lost 2 bases, with 10 bases spanning the gap. CDR1 and CDR2 (germline): LGHNA, YNFKEQ. The CDR3 has 15 residues.

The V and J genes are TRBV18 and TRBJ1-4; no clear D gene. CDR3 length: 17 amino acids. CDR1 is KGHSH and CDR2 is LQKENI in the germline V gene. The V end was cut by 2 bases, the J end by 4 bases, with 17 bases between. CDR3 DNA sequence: TGTGCCAGCTCACCAATGGCACTGTACCGGGATAATGAAAAACTGTTTTTT. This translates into CASSPMALYRDNEKLFF.

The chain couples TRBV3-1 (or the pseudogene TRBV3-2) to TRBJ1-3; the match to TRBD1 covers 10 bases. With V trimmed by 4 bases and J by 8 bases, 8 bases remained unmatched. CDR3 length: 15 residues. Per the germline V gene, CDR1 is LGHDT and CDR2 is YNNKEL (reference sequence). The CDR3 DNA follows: TGTGCCAGCAGCCGGGGACAGGGGATTCAAGACACCATATATTTT. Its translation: CASSRGQGIQDTIYF.

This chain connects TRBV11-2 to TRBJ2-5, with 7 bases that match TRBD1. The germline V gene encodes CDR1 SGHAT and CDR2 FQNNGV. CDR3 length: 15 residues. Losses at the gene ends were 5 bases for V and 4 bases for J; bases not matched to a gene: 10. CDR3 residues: CASSTTDRSGETQYF. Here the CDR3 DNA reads TGTGCCAGCAGCACAACGGACAGGTCGGGAGAGACCCAGTACTTC.

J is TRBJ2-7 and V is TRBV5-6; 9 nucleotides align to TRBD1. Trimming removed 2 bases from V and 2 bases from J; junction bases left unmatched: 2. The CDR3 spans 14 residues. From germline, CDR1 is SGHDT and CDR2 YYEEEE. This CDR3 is CASSFRDRAYEQYF. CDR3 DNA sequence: TGTGCCAGCAGCTTCCGGGACAGGGCCTACGAGCAGTACTTC.

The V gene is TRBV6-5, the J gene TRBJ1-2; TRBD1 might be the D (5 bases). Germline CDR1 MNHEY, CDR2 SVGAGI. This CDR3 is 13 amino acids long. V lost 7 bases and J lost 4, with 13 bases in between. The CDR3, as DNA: TGTGCCAGCACCAAGGGACGGATCTATGGCTACACCTTC. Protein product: CASTKGRIYGYTF.

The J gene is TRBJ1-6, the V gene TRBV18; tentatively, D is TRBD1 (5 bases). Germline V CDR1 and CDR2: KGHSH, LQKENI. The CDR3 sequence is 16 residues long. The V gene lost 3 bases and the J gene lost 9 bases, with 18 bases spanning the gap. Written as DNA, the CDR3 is TGTGCCAGCTCACCCGGGACCCCTGGAGGGTTTTCACCCCTCCACTTT. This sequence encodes CASSPGTPGGFSPLHF.

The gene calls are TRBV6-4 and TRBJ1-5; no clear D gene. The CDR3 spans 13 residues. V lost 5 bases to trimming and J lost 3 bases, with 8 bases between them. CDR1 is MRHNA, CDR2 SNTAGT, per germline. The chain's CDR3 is CASSQGSNQPQHF. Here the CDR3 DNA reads TGTGCCAGCAGTCAAGGATCCAATCAGCCCCAGCATTTT.

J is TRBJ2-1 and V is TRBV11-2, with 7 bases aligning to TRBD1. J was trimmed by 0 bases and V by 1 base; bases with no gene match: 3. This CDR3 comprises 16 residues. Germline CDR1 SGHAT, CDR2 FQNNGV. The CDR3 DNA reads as TGTGCCAGCAGCTTAGTCTGGGACAGCTCCTACAATGAGCAGTTCTTC. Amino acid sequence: CASSLVWDSSYNEQFF.

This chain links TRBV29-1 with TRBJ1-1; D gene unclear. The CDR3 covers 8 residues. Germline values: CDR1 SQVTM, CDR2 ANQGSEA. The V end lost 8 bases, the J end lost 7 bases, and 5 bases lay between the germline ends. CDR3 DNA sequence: TGCAGCTCCAATGAAGCTTTCTTT. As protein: CSSNEAFF.

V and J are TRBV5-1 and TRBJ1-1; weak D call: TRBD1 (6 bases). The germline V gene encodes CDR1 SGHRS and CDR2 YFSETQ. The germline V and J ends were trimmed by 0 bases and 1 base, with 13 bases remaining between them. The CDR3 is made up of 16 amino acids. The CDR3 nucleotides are TGCGCCAGCAGCTTGGGGTCCGGGGGCGGGAACACTGAAGCTTTCTTT. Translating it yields CASSLGSGGGNTEAFF.

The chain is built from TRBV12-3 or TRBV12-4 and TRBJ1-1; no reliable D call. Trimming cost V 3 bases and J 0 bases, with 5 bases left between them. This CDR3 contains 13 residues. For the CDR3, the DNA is TGTGCCAGCAGTTTTACGCTGAACACTGAAGCTTTCTTT. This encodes CASSFTLNTEAFF.

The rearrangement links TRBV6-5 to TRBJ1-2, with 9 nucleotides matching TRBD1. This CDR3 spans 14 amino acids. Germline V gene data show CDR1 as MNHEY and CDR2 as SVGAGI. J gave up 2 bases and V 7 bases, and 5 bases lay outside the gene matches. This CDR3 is CASKGTGNNYGYTF. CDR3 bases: TGTGCCAGCAAAGGGACAGGGAACAACTATGGCTACACCTTC.